Listed below are T cell receptor beta chains from one sample, sequenced in a study of CD8 T cells in ankylosing spondylitis. TCRdb re-derived calls from the 5' RACE reads in MiXCR, one entry per CDR3 protein. The sample yields roughly 160,000 distinct CDR3 sequences, around 10% seen once. Specimen: blood, either unsorted or a sorted T cell fraction (not recorded which). These receptors came from a male donor with ankylosing spondylitis or in good health (not recorded which). The CDR3 runs from the conserved cysteine through the conserved F or W. The order of the fields is V gene, J gene, CDR3 protein.

TRBV1,TRBJ2-2,CTRAQGASNTGELFF
TRBV21-1,TRBJ2-3,CASSKPLRPSGVTDTQYF
TRBV4-2,TRBJ1-5,CASSQLQGRQGRDWGNQPQHF
TRBV6-6,TRBJ2-1,CASSRPGSNEQFF
TRBV15,TRBJ2-3,CATSRASGGTDTQYF
TRBV2,TRBJ2-1,CASMVSGLIVEQFF
TRBV4-1,TRBJ1-1,CASSQDRGGQNTEAFF
TRBV6-2/TRBV6-3,TRBJ1-5,CASSYRFRGISNQPQHF
TRBV6-2/TRBV6-3,TRBJ2-3,CASTPLGTSESDTQYF
TRBV27,TRBJ2-3,CASSFNTDTQYF
TRBV12-3/TRBV12-4,TRBJ1-6,CASSPPGDNSPLHF
TRBV20-1,TRBJ1-5,CSAGQGRGNQPQHF
TRBV28,TRBJ2-3,CASSYPTGTGTDTQYF
TRBV7-2,TRBJ1-1,CASSLDPVQEAFF
TRBV6-1,TRBJ1-5,CASSEINFQHF
TRBV6-2/TRBV6-3,TRBJ1-1,CASRRPPEAFF
TRBV4-3,TRBJ1-5,CASSQVPGAGQPQHF
TRBV5-1,TRBJ2-5,CASSLASGVAETQYF
TRBV20-1,TRBJ1-1,CSARGGAQGTEAFF
TRBV20-1,TRBJ1-5,CSAGWTGRVNSNQPQHF
TRBV6-2/TRBV6-3,TRBJ2-5,CASRLLRDKFGKETQYF
TRBV6-1,TRBJ2-3,CASSEMQGSTDTQYF
TRBV13,TRBJ2-5,CASSQPGQQETQYF
TRBV4-2,TRBJ1-2,CASSQNRDSEYYGYTF
TRBV6-1,TRBJ1-2,CASSPTLRDKDYGYTF
TRBV7-8,TRBJ2-1,CASSYTRGLAGINEQFF
TRBV12-3/TRBV12-4,TRBJ2-2,CASSPVVAGELFF
TRBV5-1,TRBJ2-5,CASSPVGTGETQYF
TRBV2,TRBJ1-1,CASRPIGDRGGNTEAFF
TRBV29-1,TRBJ2-3,CSARLADTQYF
TRBV27,TRBJ2-3,CASSFGQGASTDTQYF
TRBV11-2,TRBJ2-1,CASSPELLGPPLYNEQFF
TRBV3-1,TRBJ2-7,CASSPTISYEQYF
TRBV7-8,TRBJ2-7,CASSLALGDYEQYF
TRBV6-1,TRBJ2-7,CASLGGLAAYEQYF
TRBV4-2,TRBJ2-5,CASSQEGFQETQYF
TRBV29-1,TRBJ1-4,CSVEDRGQVSDQLFF
TRBV5-1,TRBJ2-1,CASSLEVGRKHEQFF
TRBV4-3,TRBJ2-4,CASSPSTGPGTKNIQYF
TRBV5-1,TRBJ1-6,CASSSEQGYNSPLHF
TRBV5-1,TRBJ2-7,CASSVLLGEQYF
TRBV29-1,TRBJ2-3,CSVGLVGGGGTDTQYF
TRBV18,TRBJ2-7,CASSPRAERHEQYF
TRBV12-2,TRBJ2-2,CASRLDSLSHPNTGELFF
TRBV7-9,TRBJ2-7,CASSPRRDSSYEQYF
TRBV6-2/TRBV6-3,TRBJ2-3,CASSSRTSGRPRELTDTQYF
TRBV5-1,TRBJ1-1,CASSLRQLMANTEAFF
TRBV5-1,TRBJ2-3,CASSLFRVSDTQYF
TRBV10-2,TRBJ2-1,CASSGSPVGSYNEQFF
TRBV5-1,TRBJ2-1,CASSLPATGAGEQFF
TRBV20-1,TRBJ2-7,CSAEREGIDEQYF
TRBV5-1,TRBJ2-7,CASSLDGTTGSYEQYF
TRBV24-1,TRBJ2-3,CATKGSSSTDTQYF
TRBV5-1,TRBJ2-7,CASSSLKGALKAEQYF
TRBV7-9,TRBJ2-5,CASSLGTRAKETQYF
TRBV7-2,TRBJ1-2,CASSSMGTRYSYGYTF
TRBV12-3/TRBV12-4,TRBJ2-5,CATSARRQETQYF